This T cell receptor (beta chain) was found in a study of cytomegalovirus exposure and HLA in healthy donors. Looked up from germline, CDR1 is SGDLS and CDR2 is YYNGEE. The CDR3 is 14 residues long. Trimming cost V 2 bases and J 0 bases, with 3 bases left between them. Clones were read by immunoSEQ multiplex PCR, and TCRdb kept only the in-frame ones, dropping some. In the table there are approximately 140,000 clones, roughly nine tenths of which are singletons. V gene TRBV9 combines with J gene TRBJ2-6; D not resolved. The clonotype comes from a man between 18 and 29 years old in good health and CMV-seronegative. Sequencing was done on a sample of PBMCs. For the CDR3, the DNA is TGTGCCAGCAGCGTTCGCTCTGGGGCCAACGTCCTGACTTTC. It translates to CASSVRSGANVLTF.